The 3 T cell receptor beta chains below come from one sample, sequenced in a study of T cells in Graves' hyperthyroidism and ophthalmopathy. The TCR beta CDR3 regions underwent amplification using RNA transcripts as the source. The study used the HTBI primer set for a first-round RT-PCR of the TCR CDR3. TCRdb redid the calling of the multiplex PCR reads with MiXCR, one entry per CDR3 protein. The sample carries some 760,000 distinct CDR3 sequences, around 13% recorded once. The specimen sequenced was blood. All receptors come from a woman aged 18-29 years with Graves' hyperthyroidism.

This clonotype was picked up a small number of times. This sequence joins TRBV28 and TRBJ2-3; 14 bases line up with TRBD2. The CDR3 is 17 amino acids. With V trimmed by 8 bases and J by 3 bases, 10 bases remained unmatched. CDR1 is MDHEN, CDR2 SYDVKM, per germline. CDR3: CASGRLTSGRGTDTQYF. The CDR3 DNA follows: TGTGCCAGCGGACGGCTGACTAGCGGGAGGGGGACAGATACGCAGTATTTT. Filled out from reference TRBV28 and TRBJ2-3, the complete variable domain reads DVKVTQSSRYLVKRTGEKVFLECVQDMDHENMFWYRQDPGLGLRLIYFSYDVKMKEKGDIPEGYSVSREKKERFSLILESASTNQTSMYLCASGRLTSGRGTDTQYFGPGTRLTVL.

This clonotype was observed at least ten times. The gene calls are TRBV7-3 and TRBJ2-3, with D possibly matching TRBD2 (6 bases). This CDR3 contains 14 residues. Germline values: CDR1 SGHTA, CDR2 FQGTGA. Trimming cost V 4 bases and J 2 bases, with 10 bases left between them. CDR3 in amino acids: CASSSGLHTDTQYF. In nucleotides, the CDR3 is TGTGCCAGCAGCTCGGGACTTCACACAGATACGCAGTATTTT.

The CDR3 nucleotides are TGTGCCAGCAGTTCGACTACCATTAAGGACTTCACCTACAATGAGCAGTTCTTC. Its protein is CASSSTTIKDFTYNEQFF. V and J are TRBV27 and TRBJ2-1; the D gene is possibly TRBD2 (5 bases). In germline, CDR1 is MNHEY, CDR2 SMNVEV (reference sequence). V lost 4 bases and J lost 2, with 21 bases in between. The CDR3 contains 18 residues.